These T cell receptor beta chains were read from a single sample in a study of cytotoxic CD8 clonotypes in ibrutinib-treated CLL. Clones were sequenced by immunoSEQ multiplex PCR, and TCRdb holds only the in-frame ones, with some missing. This table has some 170,000 clones, around nine tenths appearing once. The sequencing here drew on PBMCs, taken at disease progression, from a patient treated with ibrutinib. The source is a human donor with chronic lymphocytic leukemia. The CDR3 runs from the conserved cysteine through the conserved F or W. D genes are given only for firm matches. Rows may omit the clone size; those that give it use once, few, many or a size class.

clone_size | j_call | d_call | v_call | cdr3_nt | cdr3_aa
. | TRBJ1-2 | TRBD1 | TRBV30 | TGTGCCTGGACTCGGACAGGGCAAAACTATGGCTACACCTTC | CAWTRTGQNYGYTF
. | TRBJ2-3 | . | TRBV25-1 | TGTGCCAGCAGTGAATACGGAGTTACGCAGTATTTT | CASSEYGVTQYF
once | TRBJ2-1 | . | TRBV5-4 | TGTGCCAGCAGCTTTTGGCCCCCGCCATACAATGAGCAGTTCTTC | CASSFWPPPYNEQFF
. | TRBJ1-4 | TRBD1 | TRBV2 | TGTGCCAGCAGCCAAGGGACAGGGACAACTAATGAAAAACTGTTTTTT | CASSQGTGTTNEKLFF
few | TRBJ2-7 | TRBD2 | TRBV14 | TGTGCCAGCAGCCGGGGGGGGAGCTCCTACGAGCAGTACTTC | CASSRGGSSYEQYF
. | TRBJ2-1 | . | TRBV5-4 | TGTGCCAGCAGCTTGGCCTTGGGGTTAGCGGTAGGTTCCTACAATGAGCAGTTCTTC | CASSLALGLAVGSYNEQFF
. | TRBJ2-1 | TRBD2 | TRBV18 | TGTGCCAGCTCACCCCCCAGACTAGCGGGACAAAACAATGAGCAGTTCTTC | CASSPPRLAGQNNEQFF
. | TRBJ2-3 | . | TRBV27 | TGTGCCAGCAGTTTACGGAGTGGGCCCGATACGCAGTATTTT | CASSLRSGPDTQYF
. | TRBJ2-1 | . | TRBV6-6 | TGTGCCAGCAGTTACTCGATCGTGGGAGCCTACAATGAGCAGTTCTTC | CASSYSIVGAYNEQFF
. | TRBJ2-5 | . | TRBV29-1 | TGCAGCTCAAAGATCGGGAGTCGATCCGAGACCCAGTACTTC | CSSKIGSRSETQYF
. | TRBJ2-7 | . | TRBV28 | TGTGCCAGCAGTTTATTCGACGAGCAGTACTTC | CASSLFDEQYF
once | TRBJ1-5 | . | TRBV29-1 | TGCAGCGGTGCGGTGGGGGCGGGTCAGCCCCAGCATTTT | CSGAVGAGQPQHF
. | TRBJ2-7 | TRBD2 | TRBV11-3 | TGTGCCAGCAGCAACACCCCGAGACTAGCAGTACGCGAGCAGTACTTC | CASSNTPRLAVREQYF
. | TRBJ1-4 | . | TRBV5-1 | TGCGCCAGCAGCTTGGGAGTTAATGAAAAACTGTTTTTT | CASSLGVNEKLFF
. | TRBJ2-1 | TRBD2 | TRBV5-1 | TGCGCCAGCAGCTTGGACATAGCGGGAGGGCCTGGGTATGAGCAGTTCTTC | CASSLDIAGGPGYEQFF
. | TRBJ1-4 | TRBD1 | TRBV28 | TGTGCCAGCAGCCAAGACAGGGGGACTAATGAAAAACTGTTTTTT | CASSQDRGTNEKLFF